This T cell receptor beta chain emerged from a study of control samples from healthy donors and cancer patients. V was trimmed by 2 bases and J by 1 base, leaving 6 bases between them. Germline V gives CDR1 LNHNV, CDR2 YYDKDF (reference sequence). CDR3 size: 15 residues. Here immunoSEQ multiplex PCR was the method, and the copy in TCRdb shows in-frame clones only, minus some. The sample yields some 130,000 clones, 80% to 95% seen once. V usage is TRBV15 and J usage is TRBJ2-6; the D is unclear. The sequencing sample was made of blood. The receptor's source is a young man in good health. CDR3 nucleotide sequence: TGTGCCACCAGCAGACAGGTTTCTGGGGCCAACGTCCTGACTTTC. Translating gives CATSRQVSGANVLTF. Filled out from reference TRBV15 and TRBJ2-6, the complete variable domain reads DAMVIQNPRYQVTQFGKPVTLSCSQTLNHNVMYWYQQKSSQAPKLLFHYYDKDFNNEADTPDNFQSRRPNTSFCFLDIRSPGLGDTAMYLCATSRQVSGANVLTFGAGSRLTVL.